The rows below give T cell receptor beta chains drawn from one sample of a study of CD8 T cells in Susac syndrome. A single record per CDR3 protein comes from TCRdb applying MiXCR to the immunoSEQ multiplex PCR reads. The sample gives about 430,000 distinct CDR3 sequences, more than 80% of which show up once; 0.09% to 0.15% is in the top ten. The specimen was CD8+ T cells from PBMCs. The origin of the receptors is a human donor with multiple sclerosis. Each CDR3 is given with its conserved first and last residue. Fields, in order: clone size, V gene, CDR3 length, J gene, CDR3 protein. A row's size may be missing; if present it is once, few, many or a size class.

size: -; V: TRBV15; length: 13; J: TRBJ2-7; CDR3: CATSRARPGEQYF
size: -; V: TRBV20-1; length: 18; J: TRBJ1-1; CDR3: CSARDSIPPEGADTEAFF
size: -; V: TRBV6-5; length: 15; J: TRBJ1-5; CDR3: CASSYSRGSNQPQHF
size: -; V: TRBV7-9; length: 12; J: TRBJ2-1; CDR3: CASSFRAGSQFF
size: -; V: TRBV29-1; length: 13; J: TRBJ2-7; CDR3: CSVVDLASWEQYF
size: -; V: TRBV15; length: 14; J: TRBJ2-7; CDR3: CATSAPSEIYEQYF
size: -; V: TRBV5-1; length: 18; J: TRBJ2-3; CDR3: CASSLVADRGLRTDTQYF
size: -; V: TRBV4-1; length: 16; J: TRBJ1-1; CDR3: CASSQGPAGWNTEAFF
size: few; V: TRBV2; length: 14; J: TRBJ2-3; CDR3: CASRGDSSTDTQYF
size: -; V: TRBV4-1; length: 13; J: TRBJ1-5; CDR3: CASSQDGVQPQHF
size: -; V: TRBV28; length: 14; J: TRBJ1-1; CDR3: CASSWDRGLTEAFF
size: -; V: TRBV27; length: 16; J: TRBJ1-4; CDR3: CASSLLDGGVNEKLFF
size: once; V: TRBV9; length: 11; J: TRBJ2-1; CDR3: CASSAPGLPFF
size: -; V: TRBV2; length: 14; J: TRBJ1-4; CDR3: CASSDAAKDEKLFF
size: -; V: TRBV6-1; length: 15; J: TRBJ2-7; CDR3: CASGTGGESSYEQYF
size: -; V: TRBV4-1; length: 15; J: TRBJ2-5; CDR3: CASSQDYTVQETQYF
size: -; V: TRBV5-5; length: 14; J: TRBJ1-2; CDR3: CASSPDLVSYGYTF
size: few; V: TRBV2; length: 10; J: TRBJ1-1; CDR3: CASLNTEAFF
size: -; V: TRBV15; length: 12; J: TRBJ2-7; CDR3: CATRGETYEQYF
size: -; V: TRBV6-1; length: 13; J: TRBJ1-3; CDR3: CASSEASGNTIYF
size: -; V: TRBV29-1; length: 15; J: TRBJ2-5; CDR3: CSVEVEGLAVETQYF